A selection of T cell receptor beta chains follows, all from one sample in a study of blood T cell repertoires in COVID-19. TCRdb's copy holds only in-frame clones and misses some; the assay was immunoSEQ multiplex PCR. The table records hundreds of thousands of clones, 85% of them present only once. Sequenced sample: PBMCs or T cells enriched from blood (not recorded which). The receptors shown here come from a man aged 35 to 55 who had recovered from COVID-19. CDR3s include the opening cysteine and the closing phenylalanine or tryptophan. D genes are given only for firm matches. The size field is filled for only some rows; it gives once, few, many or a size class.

CASRGDREYYSPLHF TGTGCCAGCAGGGGGGACAGGGAATACTATTCACCCCTCCACTTT TRBD1 TRBJ1-6 . TRBV28
CASSPGLHTGELFF TGTGCCAGCAGTCCGGGACTGCACACCGGGGAGCTGTTTTTT . TRBJ2-2 . TRBV6-2/TRBV6-3
CASSQVRTGGGYNSPLHF TGCGCCAGCAGCCAAGTAAGAACAGGGGGAGGATATAATTCACCCCTCCACTTT TRBD1 TRBJ1-6 . TRBV4-3
CASSSQGAREPQHF TGTGCCAGTAGTTCTCAGGGGGCGAGGGAGCCCCAGCATTTT TRBD1 TRBJ1-5 . TRBV19
CASSLRELGTGELFF TGTGCCAGCAGTTTACGGGAGTTGGGGACCGGGGAGCTGTTTTTT . TRBJ2-2 . TRBV27
CASSQSSNQPQHF TGCGCCAGCAGCCAATCATCCAATCAGCCCCAGCATTTT . TRBJ1-5 few TRBV4-3
CASKFFWGPNGKKETQYF TGTGCCAGCAAATTCTTTTGGGGGCCTAATGGGAAAAAAGAGACCCAGTACTTC . TRBJ2-5 . TRBV13
CASSLLSRGTDTQYF TGTGCCAGCAGCTTACTAAGTCGGGGCACAGATACGCAGTATTTT . TRBJ2-3 . TRBV7-3
CASVFSREAFF TGTGCCAGCGTTTTTAGCAGAGAAGCTTTCTTT . TRBJ1-1 . TRBV2
CASSQDLPGQGSYGYTF TGTGCCAGCAGCCAAGATCTCCCGGGACAGGGTAGCTATGGCTACACCTTC TRBD1 TRBJ1-2 . TRBV3-1/TRBV3-2
CASSLEREGTQYF TGTGCCAGCAGCTTAGAGCGGGAGGGTACGCAGTATTTT TRBD2 TRBJ2-3 . TRBV7-2
CASSGAGDRGNGYTF TGTGCCAGCAGTGGAGCCGGCGACAGGGGGAATGGCTACACCTTC TRBD1 TRBJ1-2 . TRBV2
CASTTAGANYNEQFF TGTGCCAGCACCACAGCGGGAGCGAACTACAATGAGCAGTTCTTC TRBD2 TRBJ2-1 . TRBV7-2
CASSKASLADNEQFF TGTGCCAGCAGCAAAGCTTCTCTAGCTGACAATGAGCAGTTCTTC . TRBJ2-1 few TRBV21-1
CASSPQRVGQPQHF TGTGCCAGCTCACCACAGAGGGTCGGGCAGCCCCAGCATTTT . TRBJ1-5 . TRBV18
CASSFSGKGDESYEQYF TGTGCCAGCAGCTTTTCCGGCAAGGGGGATGAGTCCTACGAGCAGTACTTC . TRBJ2-7 . TRBV5-4
CASSQDVGQGLNQPQHF TGCGCCAGCAGCCAAGATGTGGGGCAGGGGCTCAATCAGCCCCAGCATTTT . TRBJ1-5 . TRBV4-3
CASSYSSGGSYEQYF TGTGCCAGCAGTTACTCGAGCGGGGGCTCCTACGAGCAGTACTTC TRBD2 TRBJ2-7 . TRBV6-5
CASSLSGPYNEQFF TGCGCCAGCAGCTTAAGCGGGCCGTACAATGAGCAGTTCTTC . TRBJ2-1 few TRBV5-1
CASSQASAGIDTGELFF TGTGCCAGCAGCCAAGCGTCAGCGGGAATCGACACCGGGGAGCTGTTTTTT TRBD2 TRBJ2-2 . TRBV4-2
CASSIRGNEQFF TGTGCCAGCAGTATTAGGGGCAATGAGCAGTTCTTC . TRBJ2-1 . TRBV27
CASRPSSGSNEQFF TGTGCCAGCAGGCCGTCTAGCGGGAGTAATGAGCAGTTCTTC TRBD2 TRBJ2-1 . TRBV27
CASSQGFEGGTNEKLFF TGTGCCAGCAGCCAGGGATTCGAGGGAGGAACTAATGAAAAACTGTTTTTT . TRBJ1-4 . TRBV13
CASSPPAGRARDTQYF TGCGCCAGCAGCCCTCCCGCCGGGAGGGCCAGGGATACGCAGTATTTT TRBD2 TRBJ2-3 . TRBV5-1
CASSRTGSVAGELFF TGTGCCAGCAGCAGGACAGGGAGTGTCGCCGGGGAGCTGTTTTTT TRBD1 TRBJ2-2 . TRBV5-5
CASSDGMNSPLHF TGCGCCAGCAGTGATGGCATGAATTCACCCCTCCACTTT . TRBJ1-6 . TRBV10-1
CASSFKTGEVSYNEQFF TGCGCCAGCAGCTTCAAGACAGGGGAAGTGTCCTACAATGAGCAGTTCTTC TRBD1 TRBJ2-1 once TRBV5-1
CASSKRDTSPALAQYF TGTGCCAGCAGCAAACGGGACACCTCGCCCGCTCTAGCGCAGTATTTT . TRBJ2-3 . TRBV7-9
CASSQDYGQGVYEQYF TGTGCCAGCAGCCAAGATTACGGACAGGGGGTCTACGAGCAGTACTTC TRBD1 TRBJ2-7 once TRBV3-1/TRBV3-2
CATRRLAGDLSTDTQYF TGTGCCACCAGAAGACTAGCGGGAGATCTTAGCACAGATACGCAGTATTTT TRBD2 TRBJ2-3 . TRBV24-1
CASSLMGAGYTF TGTGCCAGCAGCTTAATGGGAGCCGGCTACACCTTC . TRBJ1-2 few TRBV11-2
CASTNLHEQYF TGTGCTAGTACTAACCTCCACGAGCAGTACTTC . TRBJ2-7 . TRBV12-5
CASSSRGRGRTDTQYF TGTGCCAGCAGCTCCAGGGGGCGAGGAAGGACAGATACGCAGTATTTT TRBD1 TRBJ2-3 . TRBV11-2
CASSRVRTGKPGELFF TGTGCCAGCAGCCGCGTCAGGACAGGGAAGCCCGGGGAGCTGTTTTTT TRBD1 TRBJ2-2 once TRBV11-3
CASSIVSQADEQYF TGTGCCAGTAGTATCGTTTCACAAGCGGACGAGCAGTACTTC . TRBJ2-7 . TRBV19
CASSQTSGSATTYEQYF TGTGCCAGCAGCCAGACTAGCGGGAGTGCTACAACCTACGAGCAGTACTTC TRBD2 TRBJ2-7 . TRBV7-2
CATGDSFQETQYF TGTGCCACTGGAGACTCCTTCCAAGAGACCCAGTACTTC . TRBJ2-5 . TRBV24-1
CATSRDRVSTYEQYF TGTGCCACCAGCAGAGATCGGGTCAGCACCTACGAGCAGTACTTC . TRBJ2-7 . TRBV15
CASSLAGVTYEQYF TGCGCCAGCAGCTTGGCAGGGGTGACCTACGAGCAGTACTTC . TRBJ2-7 once TRBV5-1
CASSQRDSSYNSPLHF TGCGCCAGCAGCCAACGGGACAGCTCCTATAATTCACCCCTCCACTTT TRBD1 TRBJ1-6 once TRBV4-3
CASSPWTGGGYEQYF TGTGCCAGCAGCCCCTGGACGGGGGGAGGGTACGAGCAGTACTTC TRBD2 TRBJ2-7 . TRBV9
CASGSVADFTDTQYF TGTGCCAGCGGCTCAGTCGCGGATTTCACAGATACGCAGTATTTT . TRBJ2-3 . TRBV28
CASSLLPDRSIYEQYF TGCGCCAGCAGCTTGCTCCCCGACAGGTCCATCTACGAGCAGTACTTC . TRBJ2-7 . TRBV5-1
CASSTSGLAGGQADTQYF TGTGCCAGCAGCACGAGCGGACTAGCGGGGGGACAAGCCGATACGCAGTATTTT TRBD2 TRBJ2-3 . TRBV28